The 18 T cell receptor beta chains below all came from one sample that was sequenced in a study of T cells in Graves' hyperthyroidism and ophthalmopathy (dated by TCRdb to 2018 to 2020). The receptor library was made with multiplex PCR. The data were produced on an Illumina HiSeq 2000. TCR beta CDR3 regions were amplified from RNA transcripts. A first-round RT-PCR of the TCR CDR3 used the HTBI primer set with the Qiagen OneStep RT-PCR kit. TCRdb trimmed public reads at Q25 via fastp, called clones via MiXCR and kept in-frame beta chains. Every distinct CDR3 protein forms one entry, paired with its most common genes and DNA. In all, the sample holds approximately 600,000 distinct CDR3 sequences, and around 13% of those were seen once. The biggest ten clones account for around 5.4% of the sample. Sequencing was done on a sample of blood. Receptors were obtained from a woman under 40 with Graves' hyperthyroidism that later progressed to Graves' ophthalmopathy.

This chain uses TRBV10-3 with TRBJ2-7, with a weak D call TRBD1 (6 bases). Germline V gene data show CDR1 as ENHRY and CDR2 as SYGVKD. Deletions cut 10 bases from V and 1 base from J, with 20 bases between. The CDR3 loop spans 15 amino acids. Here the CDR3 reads CASRNSGTLSYEQYF. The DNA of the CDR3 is TGTGCCAGCAGGAATTCCGGGACACTTTCCTACGAGCAGTACTTC.

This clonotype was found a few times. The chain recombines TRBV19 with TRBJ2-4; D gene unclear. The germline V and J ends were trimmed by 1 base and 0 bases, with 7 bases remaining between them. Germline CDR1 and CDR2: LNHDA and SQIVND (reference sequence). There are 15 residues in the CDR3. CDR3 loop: CASSIGQLAKNIQYF. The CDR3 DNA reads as TGTGCCAGTAGTATAGGACAACTAGCCAAAAACATTCAGTACTTC.

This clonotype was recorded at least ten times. The CDR3 DNA sequence: TGTGCCAGCAGTCCCTCTAGAAAAGGTACCGGGGAGCTGTTTTTT. Translating gives CASSPSRKGTGELFF. The chain has TRBV12-3 or TRBV12-4 and TRBJ2-2; D not resolved. The CDR3 has 15 amino acids. Deletions cut 5 bases from V and 5 bases from J, with 15 bases between.

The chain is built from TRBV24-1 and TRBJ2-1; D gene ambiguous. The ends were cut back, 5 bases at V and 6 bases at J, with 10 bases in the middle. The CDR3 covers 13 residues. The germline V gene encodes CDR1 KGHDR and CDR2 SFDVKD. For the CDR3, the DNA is TGTGCCACCAGTGTTGGCTCTATCAATGAGCAGTTCTTC. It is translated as CATSVGSINEQFF.

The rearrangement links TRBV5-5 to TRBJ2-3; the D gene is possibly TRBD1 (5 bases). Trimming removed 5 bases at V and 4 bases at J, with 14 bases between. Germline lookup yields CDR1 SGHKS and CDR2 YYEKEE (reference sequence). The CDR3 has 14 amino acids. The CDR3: CASSYTPGSDTQYF. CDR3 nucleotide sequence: TGTGCCAGCAGTTACACTCCAGGGTCAGATACGCAGTATTTT.

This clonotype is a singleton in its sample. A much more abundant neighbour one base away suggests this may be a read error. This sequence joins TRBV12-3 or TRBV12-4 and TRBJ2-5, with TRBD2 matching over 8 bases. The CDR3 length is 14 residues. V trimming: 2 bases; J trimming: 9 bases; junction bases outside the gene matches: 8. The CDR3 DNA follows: TGTGCCAGCAGTTTACGACCGGGGGGGGAGGCCCAGTACTTC. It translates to CASSLRPGGEAQYF.

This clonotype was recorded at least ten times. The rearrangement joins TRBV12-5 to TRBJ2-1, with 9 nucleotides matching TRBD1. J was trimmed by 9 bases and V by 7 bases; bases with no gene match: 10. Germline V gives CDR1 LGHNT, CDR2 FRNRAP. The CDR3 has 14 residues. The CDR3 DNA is TGTGCTAGTGCTGCGAGACAGGGGGTGAGTGAGCAGTTCTTC. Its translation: CASAARQGVSEQFF.

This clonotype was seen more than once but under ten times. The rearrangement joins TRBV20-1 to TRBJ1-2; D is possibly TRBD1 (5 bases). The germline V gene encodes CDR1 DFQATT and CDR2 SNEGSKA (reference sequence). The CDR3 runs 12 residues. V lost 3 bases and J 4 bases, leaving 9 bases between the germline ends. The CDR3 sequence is CSARTEAYGYTF. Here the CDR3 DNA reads TGCAGTGCTAGGACAGAAGCCTATGGCTACACCTTC.

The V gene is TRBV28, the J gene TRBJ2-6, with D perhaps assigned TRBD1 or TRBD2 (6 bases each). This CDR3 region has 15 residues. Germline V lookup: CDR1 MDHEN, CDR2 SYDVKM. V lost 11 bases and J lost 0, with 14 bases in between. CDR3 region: CALRGANSGANVLTF. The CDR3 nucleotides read TGTGCCCTTAGGGGGGCTAACTCTGGGGCCAACGTCCTGACTTTC.

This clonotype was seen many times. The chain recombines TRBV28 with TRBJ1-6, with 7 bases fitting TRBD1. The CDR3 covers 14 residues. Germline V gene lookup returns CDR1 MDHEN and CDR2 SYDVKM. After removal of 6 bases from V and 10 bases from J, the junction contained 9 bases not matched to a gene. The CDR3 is CASSNRGRWSPLHF. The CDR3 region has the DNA TGTGCCAGCAGCAACAGGGGACGATGGTCACCCCTCCACTTT.

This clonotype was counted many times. CDR3 loop: CATRSRENTDTQYF. CDR3 DNA: TGTGCCACCAGGTCCAGGGAAAACACAGATACGCAGTATTTT. V is TRBV24-1 and J is TRBJ2-3; D is perhaps TRBD1 (5 bases). V lost 7 bases to trimming and J lost 2 bases, with 12 bases between them. The V gene's germline CDR1 is KGHDR and CDR2 SFDVKD. The CDR3 consists of 14 residues.

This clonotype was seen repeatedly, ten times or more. The CDR3 loop is CASSILGTEAFF. In nucleotides, the CDR3 is TGTGCCAGTAGTATTCTAGGGACTGAAGCTTTCTTT. The rearrangement uses TRBV19 and TRBJ1-1; D unresolved. From germline, CDR1 is LNHDA and CDR2 SQIVND (reference sequence). V shed 3 bases and J shed 5 bases, with 7 bases lying between them. The CDR3 covers 12 residues.

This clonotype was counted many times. CDR3 residues: CASSLAWGDRGYDQPQHF. CDR3 nucleotides: TGTGCCAGCAGTTTAGCATGGGGGGACAGGGGGTATGATCAGCCCCAGCATTTT. The J gene is TRBJ1-5, the V gene TRBV12-3 or TRBV12-4, with TRBD1 identical over 11 bases. The CDR3 covers 18 residues. Trimming removed 0 bases from V and 5 bases from J; junction bases left unmatched: 9.

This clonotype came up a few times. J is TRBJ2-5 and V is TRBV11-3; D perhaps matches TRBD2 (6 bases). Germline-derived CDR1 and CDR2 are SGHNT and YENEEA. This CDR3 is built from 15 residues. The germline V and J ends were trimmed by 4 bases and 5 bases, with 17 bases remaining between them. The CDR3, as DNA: TGTGCCAGCAGCTCACTAGCAAAATCAGGGGAGACCCAGTACTTC. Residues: CASSSLAKSGETQYF.

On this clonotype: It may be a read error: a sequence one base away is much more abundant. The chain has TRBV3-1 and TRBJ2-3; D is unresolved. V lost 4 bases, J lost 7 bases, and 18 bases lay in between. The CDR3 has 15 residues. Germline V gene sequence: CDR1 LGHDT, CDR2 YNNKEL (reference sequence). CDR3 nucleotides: TGTGCCAGCAGCCTTTCGGTTTTGCCCCTCCATACGCAGTATTTT. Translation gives CASSLSVLPLHTQYF.

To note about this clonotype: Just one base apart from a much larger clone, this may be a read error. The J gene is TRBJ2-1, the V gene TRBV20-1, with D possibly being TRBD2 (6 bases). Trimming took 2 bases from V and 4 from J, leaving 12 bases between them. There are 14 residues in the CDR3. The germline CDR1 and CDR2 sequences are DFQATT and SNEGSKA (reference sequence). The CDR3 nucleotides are TGCAGTGCTAGATTCGGACTAAGGTACAATGAGCAGTTCTTC. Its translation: CSARFGLRYNEQFF.

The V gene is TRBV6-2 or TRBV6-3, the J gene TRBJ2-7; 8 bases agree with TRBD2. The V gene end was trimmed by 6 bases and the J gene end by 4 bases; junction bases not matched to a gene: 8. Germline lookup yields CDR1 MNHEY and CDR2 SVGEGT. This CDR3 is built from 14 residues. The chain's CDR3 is CASRGAGEGYEQYF. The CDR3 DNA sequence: TGTGCCAGCAGGGGAGCGGGAGAAGGGTACGAGCAGTACTTC.

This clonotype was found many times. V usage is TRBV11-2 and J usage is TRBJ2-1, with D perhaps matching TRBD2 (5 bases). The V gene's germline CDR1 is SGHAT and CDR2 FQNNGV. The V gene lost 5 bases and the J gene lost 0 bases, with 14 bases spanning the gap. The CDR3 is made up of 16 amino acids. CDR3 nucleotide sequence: TGTGCCAGCAGCCAGCCAGGAGCGGCCTCCTACAATGAGCAGTTCTTC. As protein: CASSQPGAASYNEQFF. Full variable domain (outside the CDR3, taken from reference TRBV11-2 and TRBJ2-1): EAGVAQSPRYKIIEKRQSVAFWCNPISGHATLYWYQQILGQGPKLLIQFQNNGVVDDSQLPKDRFSAERLKGVDSTLKIQPAKLEDSAVYLCASSQPGAASYNEQFFGPGTRLTVL.